The 8 T cell receptor beta chains below come from one sample, sequenced in a study of OX40 agonist ivuxolimab in advanced cancers. Sequencing used immunoSEQ multiplex PCR; TCRdb keeps in-frame clones, though not all of them. The repertoire holds 80,000 to 100,000 clones, about 92% seen once, with about 0.3% in the top ten. The sample consisted of CD4+ or CD8+ T cells sorted from blood, taken in a trial of the OX40 agonist ivuxolimab. These TCRs come from an adult with an advanced solid tumor such as melanoma, head and neck, liver or kidney cancer.

This chain links TRBV30 with TRBJ2-6; tentative D call: TRBD1 (5 bases). CDR1 is GTSNPN, CDR2 SVGIG, per germline (reference sequence). This CDR3 has 16 residues. Deletions cut 2 bases from V and 2 bases from J, with 13 bases between. The CDR3 nucleotides read TGTGCCTGGAGTACAGGAACCTTCACTGGGGCCAACGTCCTGACTTTC. Amino acids: CAWSTGTFTGANVLTF.

This clone has just one count. The chain has TRBV11-3 and TRBJ2-3; no firm D call. CDR1 SGHNT and CDR2 YENEEA come from the germline V gene. CDR3 length: 13 residues. V lost 0 bases to trimming and J lost 4 bases, with 5 bases between them. CDR3 sequence (DNA): TGTGCCAGCAGCTTAGATCGTGCAGATACGCAGTATTTT. This encodes CASSLDRADTQYF.

The chain has TRBV18 and TRBJ1-1; the match to TRBD1 covers 8 bases. V trimming: 4 bases; J trimming: 5 bases; junction bases outside the gene matches: 9. CDR3 length: 15 amino acids. Looked up from germline, CDR1 is KGHSH and CDR2 is LQKENI. The CDR3 coding sequence is TGTGCCAGCTCACAAGGACAGGGAGGAGAAACTGAAGCTTTCTTT. Translating it yields CASSQGQGGETEAFF.

The rearrangement joins TRBV9 to TRBJ1-2; 7 bases agree with TRBD1. CDR1 SGDLS and CDR2 YYNGEE come from the germline V gene. The CDR3 totals 14 residues. With V trimmed by 2 bases and J by 6 bases, 7 bases remained unmatched. The DNA of the CDR3 is TGTGCCAGCAGCGTGGCCACAGGGGCTAATGGCTACACCTTC. This codes for CASSVATGANGYTF. Variable domain in full (rest from reference TRBV9 and TRBJ1-2): DSGVTQTPKHLITATGQRVTLRCSPRSGDLSVYWYQQSLDQGLQFLIQYYNGEERAKGNILERFSAQQFPDLHSELNLSSLELGDSALYFCASSVATGANGYTFGSGTRLTVV.

This clone occurred once. The rearrangement joins TRBV6-6 to TRBJ1-5; D remains ambiguous. CDR1 and CDR2 (germline): MNHNY, SVGAGI (reference sequence). V dropped 0 bases and J dropped 1 base, with 10 bases sitting between them. CDR3 length equals 16 residues. CDR3 nucleotide sequence: TGTGCCAGCAGTTACTCGGCGGGAAGGAGCAATCAGCCCCAGCATTTT. Encoded protein: CASSYSAGRSNQPQHF.

The chain carries TRBV5-1 and TRBJ2-5; D not certain. The CDR3 covers 12 residues. Trimming removed 5 bases from V and 3 bases from J, with 8 bases in between. Germline V gives CDR1 SGHRS, CDR2 YFSETQ. The CDR3 region has the DNA TGCGCCAGCAGTTTCCCAGAAGAGACCCAGTACTTC. Protein sequence: CASSFPEETQYF.

This chain uses TRBV7-9 with TRBJ2-6, with D possibly matching TRBD2 (5 bases). Looked up from germline, CDR1 is SEHNR and CDR2 is FQNEAQ (reference sequence). The CDR3 runs 17 residues. The V end lost 5 bases, the J end lost 0 bases, and 14 bases lay between the germline ends. The CDR3 loop reads CASSPSWEYSGANVLTF. The CDR3, as DNA: TGTGCCAGCAGCCCCAGTTGGGAGTACTCTGGGGCCAACGTCCTGACTTTC.

The genes are TRBV4-1 and TRBJ2-7, with D perhaps matching TRBD1 (6 bases). This CDR3 region has 14 residues. CDR1 is MGHRA, CDR2 YSYEKL, per germline. V was clipped by 4 bases and J by 3 bases, with 13 bases between them. This CDR3 is CASSPPGQSYEQYF. In DNA, the CDR3 is TGCGCCAGCAGCCCTCCCGGACAGAGCTACGAGCAGTACTTC.